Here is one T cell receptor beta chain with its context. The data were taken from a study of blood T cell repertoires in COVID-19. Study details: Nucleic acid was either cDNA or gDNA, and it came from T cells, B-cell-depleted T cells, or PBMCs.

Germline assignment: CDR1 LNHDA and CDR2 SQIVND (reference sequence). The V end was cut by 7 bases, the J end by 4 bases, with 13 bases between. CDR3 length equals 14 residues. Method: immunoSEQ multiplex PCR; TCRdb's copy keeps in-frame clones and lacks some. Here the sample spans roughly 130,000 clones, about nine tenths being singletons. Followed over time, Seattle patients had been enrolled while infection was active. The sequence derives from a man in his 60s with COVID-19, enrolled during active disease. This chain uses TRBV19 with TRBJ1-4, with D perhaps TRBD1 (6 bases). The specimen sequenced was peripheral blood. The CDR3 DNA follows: TGTGCCAGTAATAGGGGGAGTGATAATGAAAAACTGTTTTTT. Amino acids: CASNRGSDNEKLFF.